Below, 20 T cell receptor beta chains from the same sample are listed, as sequenced in a study of OX40 agonist ivuxolimab in advanced cancers. The repertoire was sequenced with immunoSEQ multiplex PCR; TCRdb's copy has only in-frame clones and lacks some. Of around 71,000 clones in the sample, 86% were seen once. This specimen was CD4+ or CD8+ T cells sorted from blood, taken in a trial of the OX40 agonist ivuxolimab. The receptor source for this set is an adult with an advanced solid tumor such as melanoma, head and neck, liver or kidney cancer.

The chain is built from TRBV2 and TRBJ1-2; weak D call: TRBD1 (5 bases). The CDR3 totals 14 residues. Trimming shortened V by 7 bases and J by 1 base, and 13 bases separated the two germline ends. Germline CDR1 SNHLY, CDR2 FYNNEI. The CDR3 nucleotides are TGTGCCAGCATAGTTCCAGGGAGTAACTATGGCTACACCTTC. Protein sequence: CASIVPGSNYGYTF.

The J gene is TRBJ1-6, the V gene TRBV4-2; D remains ambiguous. The CDR3 totals 18 residues. In germline, CDR1 is LGHNA, CDR2 YNFKEQ. V was cut by 0 bases and J by 8 bases, with 20 bases left in between. CDR3 sequence: CASSQDLGLPSRDSPLHF. CDR3 DNA sequence: TGTGCCAGCAGCCAAGATCTTGGCCTCCCATCACGCGATTCACCCCTCCACTTT.

The V call is TRBV9, the J call TRBJ1-5; tentatively, D is TRBD1 (5 bases). V lost 4 bases and J 0 bases, leaving 11 bases between the germline ends. There are 15 residues in the CDR3. Per the germline V gene, CDR1 is SGDLS and CDR2 is YYNGEE. CDR3 protein: CASSPGINSNQPQHF. As DNA, the CDR3 is TGTGCCAGCAGCCCAGGGATCAATAGCAATCAGCCCCAGCATTTT.

The gene calls are TRBV10-3 and TRBJ1-2; 9 bases are a match to TRBD1. V was pared by 5 bases and J by 3 bases, with 4 bases of the junction left unmatched. This CDR3 is 14 amino acids long. The germline V gene encodes CDR1 ENHRY and CDR2 SYGVKD. Here the CDR3 reads CAISSGQGDYGYTF. DNA of the CDR3: TGTGCCATCAGTTCGGGACAGGGAGACTATGGCTACACCTTC.

V usage is TRBV28 and J usage is TRBJ1-4; D is uncertain. Germline V gene data show CDR1 as MDHEN and CDR2 as SYDVKM. This CDR3 is 14 amino acids long. V dropped 3 bases and J dropped 2 bases, with 7 bases sitting between them. In DNA, the CDR3 is TGTGCCAGCAGTTTGGGCGGGACTAATGAAAAACTGTTTTTT. Translating gives CASSLGGTNEKLFF.

V usage is TRBV5-5 and J usage is TRBJ2-7, with D possibly being TRBD1 (5 bases). The CDR3 is made up of 14 amino acids. In germline, CDR1 is SGHKS, CDR2 YYEKEE (reference sequence). V gave up 0 bases and J gave up 4 bases, with 11 bases separating them. This CDR3 reads CASSLGQGWYEQYF. The CDR3 DNA follows: TGTGCCAGCAGCTTGGGTCAGGGCTGGTACGAGCAGTACTTC.

The chain is built from TRBV2 and TRBJ2-3; 12 bases are a match to TRBD2. The J segment lost 4 bases and the V segment lost 1 base, leaving 3 bases of the junction unmatched. CDR1 is SNHLY and CDR2 is FYNNEI in the germline V gene. This CDR3 contains 16 residues. The CDR3 sequence is CASSEGLAGAADTQYF. The CDR3 DNA reads TGTGCCAGCAGTGAAGGACTAGCGGGAGCAGCAGATACGCAGTATTTT.

V gene TRBV5-1 combines with J gene TRBJ1-5; maybe TRBD1 (6 bases). Germline CDR1 and CDR2: SGHRS and YFSETQ. CDR3 length: 14 residues. The V and J ends lost 7 bases and 6 bases respectively, with 17 bases between them. The DNA for the CDR3 is TGCGCCAGCCCAAGGTGGGGGGCGGCTCAGCCCCAGCATTTT. It encodes CASPRWGAAQPQHF. Combining the CDR3 with reference TRBV5-1 and TRBJ1-5 gives the whole variable domain KAGVTQTPRYLIKTRGQQVTLSCSPISGHRSVSWYQQTPGQGLQFLFEYFSETQRNKGNFPGRFSGRQFSNSRSEMNVSTLELGDSALYLCASPRWGAAQPQHFGDGTRLSIL.

A few counts support this clone. This chain connects TRBV7-9 to TRBJ1-5, with D perhaps matching TRBD1 (5 bases). The germline V gene has CDR1 SEHNR and CDR2 FQNEAQ (reference sequence). Trimming removed 0 bases from V and 1 base from J, with 10 bases in between. The CDR3 extends over 16 amino acids. For the CDR3, the DNA is TGTGCCAGCAGCTTAGCCTCGGGGGTAAGCAATCAGCCCCAGCATTTT. Encoded protein: CASSLASGVSNQPQHF.

This clone appeared a single time. J is TRBJ2-2 and V is TRBV7-2; no definite D call. The CDR3 is 14 residues long. Germline V lookup: CDR1 SGHTA, CDR2 FQGNSA. V was clipped by 5 bases and J by 6 bases, with 13 bases between them. The CDR3 coding sequence is TGTGCCAGCAGCCCCATACCGGAGTCCGGGGAGCTGTTTTTT. Translation: CASSPIPESGELFF.

This clone was detected only once. This sequence joins TRBV14 and TRBJ1-4, with D possibly matching TRBD1 (6 bases). The V end was cut by 3 bases, the J end by 11 bases, with 13 bases between. CDR3 length: 13 amino acids. Germline V CDR1 and CDR2: SGHDN, FVKESK. CDR3 bases: TGTGCCAGCAGCCATGACAGGTCGGGGAAACTGTTTTTT. This codes for CASSHDRSGKLFF.

This clone showed up just a few times. The chain employs TRBV28 and TRBJ1-5; weak D call: TRBD1 (6 bases). Germline CDR1 is MDHEN and CDR2 is SYDVKM. The CDR3 runs 14 residues. Deletions cut 6 bases from V and 6 bases from J, with 15 bases between. The CDR3 nucleotides read TGTGCCAGCAGGTTCCGGGGGGCCGCTCAGCCCCAGCATTTT. It yields the protein CASRFRGAAQPQHF.

Only a few counts were recorded for this clone. The chain is built from TRBV7-9 and TRBJ1-5; the D gene is possibly TRBD1 (5 bases). V dropped 4 bases and J dropped 4 bases, with 11 bases sitting between them. The CDR3 spans 14 residues. CDR1 SEHNR and CDR2 FQNEAQ come from the germline V gene (reference sequence). The CDR3: CASSSNAGNQPQHF. DNA for the CDR3: TGTGCCAGCAGCTCGAATGCAGGGAATCAGCCCCAGCATTTT.

The V call is TRBV7-3, the J call TRBJ1-1; a weak D match, TRBD1 (5 bases). The germline V gene has CDR1 SGHTA and CDR2 FQGTGA. The V and J ends lost 5 bases and 1 base respectively, with 8 bases between them. The CDR3 loop spans 13 amino acids. In DNA, the CDR3 is TGTGCCAGCAGCACCGACAGGAACACTGAAGCTTTCTTT. Translating gives CASSTDRNTEAFF.

This clone was detected only once. The rearrangement links TRBV28 to TRBJ1-2; D not resolved. Trimming cost V 6 bases and J 1 base, with 12 bases left between them. The CDR3 contains 14 residues. In germline, CDR1 is MDHEN, CDR2 SYDVKM. The CDR3 DNA is TGTGCCAGCAGCCAGACACTCTATAACTATGGCTACACCTTC. Protein sequence: CASSQTLYNYGYTF.

CDR3 bases: TGTGCCAGCAGCTTGGCCCGGAGTTCCTATGGCTACACCTTC. The encoded protein is CASSLARSSYGYTF. This chain joins TRBV5-4 and TRBJ1-2; the D is unclear. CDR1 and CDR2 from the germline V gene are SGHNT and YYREEE (reference sequence). This CDR3 spans 14 amino acids. Trimming shortened V by 0 bases and J by 4 bases, and 10 bases separated the two germline ends.

The sample holds one count of this clone. V usage is TRBV18 and J usage is TRBJ2-5; D possibly corresponds to TRBD2 (5 bases). This CDR3 has 14 amino acids. The V gene lost 6 bases and the J gene lost 0 bases, with 11 bases spanning the gap. Germline CDR1 is KGHSH and CDR2 is LQKENI. The CDR3, as DNA: TGTGCCAGCTCTAGTTCGGGGAACCAAGAGACCCAGTACTTC. Protein product: CASSSSGNQETQYF.

This clone was detected only a few times. The J gene is TRBJ2-2, the V gene TRBV7-2, with 12 bases fitting TRBD2. This CDR3 is built from 16 residues. The trim removed 5 bases at V and 5 bases at J, leaving 6 bases unmatched. Germline CDR1 SGHTA, CDR2 FQGNSA. The CDR3, as DNA: TGTGCCAGCAGCCCTCCCGGACTAGCGGGAACCGGGGAGCTGTTTTTT. It yields the protein CASSPPGLAGTGELFF.

The chain combines TRBV6-5 with TRBJ1-5; TRBD1 matches 7 bases. This CDR3 is 14 amino acids long. J gave up 5 bases and V 5 bases, and 6 bases lay outside the gene matches. Germline CDR1 reads MNHEY; CDR2 reads SVGAGI. The CDR3 is CASSRGQPYQPQHF. The CDR3 DNA is TGTGCCAGCAGTCGGGGACAGCCTTATCAGCCCCAGCATTTT.

This clone was seen a few times. The chain joins TRBV9 to TRBJ2-2; D is ambiguous. Germline CDR1 SGDLS, CDR2 YYNGEE. V dropped 3 bases and J dropped 0 bases, with 9 bases sitting between them. CDR3 length: 15 residues. The CDR3 loop is CASSALHTNTGELFF. DNA of the CDR3: TGTGCCAGCAGCGCCTTACATACGAACACCGGGGAGCTGTTTTTT.